Listed below are T cell receptor beta chains from one sample, sequenced in a study of PD-L1 blockade in urothelial cancer. Using immunoSEQ multiplex PCR, the repertoire was profiled, and TCRdb retains in-frame clones only, with some absent. The sample consists of fewer than 60,000 clones, roughly 82% of them appearing once. This sample comprised PBMCs, obtained around atezolizumab (anti-PD-L1) treatment. The receptors originated from a man aged 50 to 60 with urothelial cancer. Each CDR3 is given without its conserved first and last residue. A D gene is named only where the DNA matches it firmly. Size values are once, few and many counts, or a class for expanded clones, and some rows have none.

j_call | d_call | clone_size | v_call | cdr3_aa
TRBJ2-1 | TRBD2 | NA | TRBV11-3 | ASSHMAGGNNEQF
TRBJ1-5 | NA | NA | TRBV6-6 | ASSYFSEGNQPQH
TRBJ2-7 | TRBD1 | NA | TRBV6-5 | ASSYVDREEYEQY
TRBJ2-1 | TRBD1 | NA | TRBV6-5 | ASSLLTGNNEQF
TRBJ2-1 | NA | NA | TRBV28 | ATGLKQF
TRBJ2-2 | TRBD1 | NA | TRBV29-1 | SVVADRGGTGELF
TRBJ2-5 | TRBD1 | NA | TRBV7-2 | AVGGDRVQETQY
TRBJ2-7 | TRBD2 | NA | TRBV5-1 | ASSGGLAGVYTYEQY
TRBJ2-1 | NA | NA | TRBV6-6 | ASTPGEVNEQF
TRBJ2-7 | NA | once | TRBV5-1 | ASNPTGTYEQY
TRBJ2-5 | TRBD1 | NA | TRBV10-2 | ASSENRGETQY
TRBJ2-3 | NA | once | TRBV27 | ASSLGGRSDTQY
TRBJ2-4 | TRBD2 | NA | TRBV19 | ASTPFMGGGLAKNIQY
TRBJ2-2 | TRBD1 | NA | TRBV30 | AWSHPGPGGGGELF
TRBJ2-6 | NA | NA | TRBV9 | ASSVGGRGAGANVLT
TRBJ2-7 | TRBD1 | NA | TRBV9 | ASSVGQGYREQY
TRBJ2-7 | NA | NA | TRBV21-1 | ASSKGEGPTTYEQY
TRBJ2-1 | TRBD1 | NA | TRBV4-3 | ASSQYKTGTDDEQF
TRBJ1-2 | TRBD1 | NA | TRBV27 | ASSLRRDSLYGYT
TRBJ2-3 | TRBD2 | NA | TRBV5-4 | ASSLSHRGGNTDTQY
TRBJ1-5 | NA | NA | TRBV10-2 | ASSGRGSQPQH
TRBJ2-1 | NA | NA | TRBV7-9 | ASSPVGAFNEQF
TRBJ1-2 | TRBD1 | NA | TRBV10-2 | ASRGGQANYGYT
TRBJ2-7 | TRBD1 | once | TRBV19 | ASLNRDSYEQY
TRBJ1-5 | TRBD1 | few | TRBV5-6 | ASSQDRGRNQPQH
TRBJ2-1 | TRBD2 | NA | TRBV7-7 | ASSLTSGGYNEQF
TRBJ2-7 | TRBD2 | NA | TRBV4-1 | ASSQEAGTIEQY
TRBJ2-3 | TRBD2 | NA | TRBV5-4 | ASSSGTSGRNTDTQY
TRBJ1-3 | NA | few | TRBV6-5 | ASSYGRAGGNTIY
TRBJ2-5 | NA | NA | TRBV9 | ASSPRISGGQETQY
TRBJ1-5 | NA | once | TRBV15 | ATSRDLPGASNQPQH
TRBJ2-7 | NA | NA | TRBV6-1 | ASSEVGGLQY
TRBJ1-1 | NA | NA | TRBV5-1 | ASSLEGQGWTEAF
TRBJ2-1 | NA | once | TRBV4-1 | ASSHTTFEQF
TRBJ2-3 | TRBD2 | NA | TRBV28 | ASSFPSTSAATDTQY
TRBJ2-2 | NA | NA | TRBV18 | ASSPWDNPNTGELF
TRBJ2-5 | NA | NA | TRBV5-4 | ASSYNQETQY
TRBJ2-7 | TRBD1 | NA | TRBV9 | ASSVEQGAYEQY
TRBJ2-1 | TRBD1 | NA | TRBV7-9 | ASSLVSGTENNEQF
TRBJ2-7 | TRBD1 | NA | TRBV7-9 | ASSSTGTGSYEQY
TRBJ2-3 | NA | NA | TRBV23-1 | ASSPSVEPTDTQY
TRBJ1-1 | NA | NA | TRBV7-9 | ASSLVAGMNTEAF
TRBJ2-1 | NA | NA | TRBV7-3 | ASSSPLTSYNEQF
TRBJ2-7 | TRBD2 | NA | TRBV9 | ASNPAGTSGFQQY
TRBJ2-6 | TRBD1 | few | TRBV5-1 | ASSPRLYRDRGSGANVLT
TRBJ1-5 | NA | once | TRBV6-5 | ASMQGRNQPQH
TRBJ2-5 | NA | once | TRBV7-9 | ASREGEYQETQY
TRBJ2-1 | NA | NA | TRBV10-1 | ASSDAGFGRQF
TRBJ1-1 | NA | NA | TRBV10-1 | ASSGGDLVNTEAF
TRBJ1-6 | NA | many | TRBV19 | ASSLDRSSYNSPLH
TRBJ2-1 | NA | NA | TRBV19 | ASLGRGPRNEQF
TRBJ2-2 | TRBD2 | NA | TRBV6-4 | ASSVAGGTGELF
TRBJ1-5 | TRBD1 | NA | TRBV28 | AVQGVNQPQH
TRBJ2-6 | NA | NA | TRBV28 | ASLRGLISADSGANVLT
TRBJ2-2 | TRBD2 | once | TRBV6-1 | ASSEGGLARVTGELF
TRBJ1-1 | NA | once | TRBV27 | ASSLRGGDTEAF
TRBJ2-2 | TRBD2 | NA | TRBV6-4 | ASRAGLVTGELF